The 5 T cell receptor beta chains below were found in one sample sequenced in a study of shared clonotypes between healthy human individuals. Terminally differentiated effector memory CD45RA+ cells were excluded from the naive CD8 cells, which were CD45RO-negative and positively selected for CCR7. Clones were read by immunoSEQ multiplex PCR, and TCRdb kept only the in-frame ones, dropping some. This table has roughly 770,000 clones, around 96% appearing once. Material: naive CD8+ T cells sorted from blood. Source of these receptors: a man aged 25-40 years in good health.

This sequence joins TRBV15 and TRBJ2-1, with 11 bases lining up with TRBD2. Germline values: CDR1 LNHNV, CDR2 YYDKDF (reference sequence). The CDR3 totals 14 residues. The ends lost 5 bases at V and 8 bases at J; junction bases unmatched: 5. The CDR3 is CATSQTSGAHEQFF. The CDR3 DNA sequence: TGTGCCACCAGCCAGACTAGCGGGGCCCATGAGCAGTTCTTC.

Here the CDR3 reads CASSATDNEQFF. The CDR3 DNA is TGTGCCAGCAGCGCGACTGATAATGAGCAGTTCTTC. The chain uses TRBV9 and TRBJ2-1; D unclear. Trimming shortened V by 3 bases and J by 7 bases, and 8 bases separated the two germline ends. Per germline, CDR1 SGDLS and CDR2 YYNGEE. The CDR3 contains 12 residues.

V gene TRBV7-9 combines with J gene TRBJ2-7, with D perhaps TRBD2 (5 bases). The V gene lost 3 bases and the J gene lost 3 bases, with 9 bases spanning the gap. The CDR3 contains 13 residues. Germline V gives CDR1 SEHNR, CDR2 FQNEAQ (reference sequence). This CDR3 is CASSLTTNYEQYF. For the CDR3, the DNA is TGTGCCAGCAGCTTGACTACCAACTACGAGCAGTACTTC.

This CDR3 is CASSPPWNQETQYF. In DNA form, the CDR3 reads TGTGCCAGCAGCCCCCCGTGGAACCAAGAGACCCAGTACTTC. J is TRBJ2-5 and V is TRBV7-9, with D unclear. This CDR3 has 14 amino acids. Trimming removed 5 bases from V and 0 bases from J, with 10 bases in between. Germline V lookup: CDR1 SEHNR, CDR2 FQNEAQ (reference sequence).

V usage is TRBV28 and J usage is TRBJ1-3; 7 bases are a match to TRBD1. Germline CDR1 reads MDHEN; CDR2 reads SYDVKM. This CDR3 is 16 amino acids long. After removal of 1 base from V and 4 bases from J, the junction contained 7 bases not matched to a gene. The chain's CDR3 is CASSLSLTGSGNTIYF. Written as DNA, the CDR3 is TGTGCCAGCAGTTTATCCTTGACAGGGTCCGGAAACACCATATATTTT.